The rows below give T cell receptor beta chains drawn from one sample of a study of tumor-infiltrating lymphocytes in primary liver carcinoma. TCRdb independently ran MiXCR on the multiplex PCR reads; one entry per CDR3 protein. The sample has under 110,000 distinct CDR3 sequences, approximately 70% seen once. Material for sequencing was liver tumor tissue from sampling region 2. These receptors originate from a woman in her fifties or sixties with primary liver carcinoma and hepatitis B virus infection. Both conserved end residues are part of each CDR3. Each record gives: CDR3 DNA, CDR3 protein, D gene, clone size, J gene, V gene. The D gene is left open where the match is weak. Not every row has a clone size; where given, it reads once, few, many or a size class.

cdr3_nt: TGTGCCAGCAGCCGGGATAGCAGCTATGAGCGGTTCTTC
cdr3_aa: CASSRDSSYERFF
d_call: .
clone_size: .
j_call: TRBJ2-1
v_call: TRBV4-2

cdr3_nt: TGTGCCAGCAGTGATGGGACTGGTGGGGCGGATGAGCAGTTCTTC
cdr3_aa: CASSDGTGGADEQFF
d_call: .
clone_size: many
j_call: TRBJ2-1
v_call: TRBV6-4

cdr3_nt: TGCACCAGCAGCTTGGAGGGTCAGGGCCCGCTCTACGAGCAGTACTTC
cdr3_aa: CTSSLEGQGPLYEQYF
d_call: .
clone_size: .
j_call: TRBJ2-7
v_call: TRBV5-1

cdr3_nt: TGCGCCAGCAGCTTGCGGGCTAGCGGGAGGGACATCTACAATGAGCAGTTCTTC
cdr3_aa: CASSLRASGRDIYNEQFF
d_call: TRBD2
clone_size: few
j_call: TRBJ2-1
v_call: TRBV5-1

cdr3_nt: TGCGCCAGCAGCTTTGCCGGGAGGGGAGCAGATACGCAGTATTTT
cdr3_aa: CASSFAGRGADTQYF
d_call: TRBD2
clone_size: many
j_call: TRBJ2-3
v_call: TRBV5-1

cdr3_nt: TGTGCCAGTGGCCGACAGATCACCGGGGAGCTGTTTTTT
cdr3_aa: CASGRQITGELFF
d_call: .
clone_size: .
j_call: TRBJ2-2
v_call: TRBV12-3/TRBV12-4

cdr3_nt: TGCAGCGTTAAGGGAGGGGCGGGACCCACAGATACGCAGTATTTT
cdr3_aa: CSVKGGAGPTDTQYF
d_call: TRBD2
clone_size: many
j_call: TRBJ2-3
v_call: TRBV29-1

cdr3_nt: TGTTCCAGCAGCTTCAGGCCCACAGGGGCCCTTTACGAGCGGTACTTC
cdr3_aa: CSSSFRPTGALYERYF
d_call: TRBD1
clone_size: .
j_call: TRBJ2-7
v_call: TRBV11-1

cdr3_nt: TGTGCCATCAGAGAGGGCCCCTCCATCACAGATACGCAGTATTTT
cdr3_aa: CAIREGPSITDTQYF
d_call: .
clone_size: .
j_call: TRBJ2-3
v_call: TRBV28

cdr3_nt: TGCAGCGCTGGGGAGGGCGCGGGGGAGACCCAGTACTTC
cdr3_aa: CSAGEGAGETQYF
d_call: TRBD2
clone_size: many
j_call: TRBJ2-5
v_call: TRBV29-1

cdr3_nt: TGTGCCAGCGGAGGGCAGGCCGAAGCTGTCTTT
cdr3_aa: CASGGQAEAVF
d_call: .
clone_size: .
j_call: TRBJ1-1
v_call: TRBV6-2/TRBV6-3

cdr3_nt: TGTGCCAGCAGCTTAGATCCGATCAGGGCGCTGCGGTATGACTACGCCTTC
cdr3_aa: CASSLDPIRALRYDYAF
d_call: .
clone_size: .
j_call: TRBJ1-2
v_call: TRBV11-2

cdr3_nt: TGTGCCAGCAGCTCCTTGGACAGGGAAGACACCAGGGAGCTGTTTTTT
cdr3_aa: CASSSLDREDTRELFF
d_call: TRBD1
clone_size: .
j_call: TRBJ2-2
v_call: TRBV7-9

cdr3_nt: TGTGCCACCAGTGATTCAGGGTACGACTATGGCTACACCTTC
cdr3_aa: CATSDSGYDYGYTF
d_call: .
clone_size: many
j_call: TRBJ1-2
v_call: TRBV24-1

cdr3_nt: TGCAGCGTCGCCGCCGGGTTTGGTTCCGGGGAGCTGTTTTTT
cdr3_aa: CSVAAGFGSGELFF
d_call: .
clone_size: .
j_call: TRBJ2-2
v_call: TRBV29-1

cdr3_nt: TGTGCCAGCACCCTAAACGCAGGGGTAGGAAATCAGCCCCAGCATTTT
cdr3_aa: CASTLNAGVGNQPQHF
d_call: .
clone_size: few
j_call: TRBJ1-5
v_call: TRBV28

cdr3_nt: TGTGCCAGCAGGGAGAGGGACAATGAGCAGTTCTTC
cdr3_aa: CASRERDNEQFF
d_call: .
clone_size: .
j_call: TRBJ2-1
v_call: TRBV11-3

cdr3_nt: TGTGCCAGCAGCCCACCAGATGCTAGCTACAATGAGCAGTTCTTC
cdr3_aa: CASSPPDASYNEQFF
d_call: .
clone_size: .
j_call: TRBJ2-1
v_call: TRBV28

cdr3_nt: TGTGTCACCAGTGATTCAAGCTACGATACGCAGTATTTT
cdr3_aa: CVTSDSSYDTQYF
d_call: .
clone_size: .
j_call: TRBJ2-3
v_call: TRBV24-1

cdr3_nt: TGTGCCAGCATCTTAGCGGGGGCAGATACGCAGTATTTT
cdr3_aa: CASILAGADTQYF
d_call: TRBD2
clone_size: .
j_call: TRBJ2-3
v_call: TRBV7-9

cdr3_nt: TGTGCCAGCAGTTTGGCCAGGACAGGGAGGGATGAGCAGTACTTC
cdr3_aa: CASSLARTGRDEQYF
d_call: .
clone_size: .
j_call: TRBJ2-7
v_call: TRBV6-5

cdr3_nt: TGTGCCAGCACTGGTCCTAGGGGAGGACTTAACAATCAGCCCCAGCATTTT
cdr3_aa: CASTGPRGGLNNQPQHF
d_call: .
clone_size: .
j_call: TRBJ1-5
v_call: TRBV6-1

cdr3_nt: TGTGCCAGCTCCGGGGCGGTCTATGGCTACACCTTC
cdr3_aa: CASSGAVYGYTF
d_call: .
clone_size: few
j_call: TRBJ1-2
v_call: TRBV18

cdr3_nt: TGTGCCAACAGCTTAGGCGTCGGTTCCTACAATGAGCTGTTCTTT
cdr3_aa: CANSLGVGSYNELFF
d_call: .
clone_size: .
j_call: TRBJ2-1
v_call: TRBV11-3

cdr3_nt: TGCGCCAGCAGCCAAGACCCGCACGTCCAAGGGGAAAAACTGTTTTTT
cdr3_aa: CASSQDPHVQGEKLFF
d_call: .
clone_size: .
j_call: TRBJ1-4
v_call: TRBV4-1

cdr3_nt: TGCGCCAGCAGCTTGGAGCTAGCGGGAAGGGCGATACAAGAGACCCAGTACTTC
cdr3_aa: CASSLELAGRAIQETQYF
d_call: TRBD2
clone_size: .
j_call: TRBJ2-5
v_call: TRBV5-1

cdr3_nt: TGTGCCAGCGGTATGGGGACAGGGGGCTACGAACAGTACTTC
cdr3_aa: CASGMGTGGYEQYF
d_call: TRBD1
clone_size: .
j_call: TRBJ2-7
v_call: TRBV12-3/TRBV12-4

cdr3_nt: TGCAGCGTTGAGGGCCCGCTCCCCTCTCAAGAGACCCAGTACTTC
cdr3_aa: CSVEGPLPSQETQYF
d_call: .
clone_size: many
j_call: TRBJ2-5
v_call: TRBV29-1

cdr3_nt: TGTGCCAGCAGTTCAGCGGGAGGGCCGCCTGAGCAGTTCTTC
cdr3_aa: CASSSAGGPPEQFF
d_call: TRBD2
clone_size: .
j_call: TRBJ2-1
v_call: TRBV11-2

cdr3_nt: TGTTCCAGCAGTCGGACGGTTTACACTGAAGCTTTCTTT
cdr3_aa: CSSSRTVYTEAFF
d_call: .
clone_size: .
j_call: TRBJ1-1
v_call: TRBV11-2

cdr3_nt: TGTGCCAGGAGTTTCCTACTGGGACCCTCCTACGAGCAGTACTTC
cdr3_aa: CARSFLLGPSYEQYF
d_call: .
clone_size: .
j_call: TRBJ2-7
v_call: TRBV11-1

cdr3_nt: TGTGCCAGCAGCTTAGTAGGGAGTTCCTCTGGGGCCAACGTCCTGACTTTC
cdr3_aa: CASSLVGSSSGANVLTF
d_call: .
clone_size: few
j_call: TRBJ2-6
v_call: TRBV7-2

cdr3_nt: TGTGCCAGCGGTGCCGGACAGTTTAGTCAGCACTTC
cdr3_aa: CASGAGQFSQHF
d_call: .
clone_size: .
j_call: TRBJ2-7
v_call: TRBV11-3

cdr3_nt: TGTGCCAGCAGCTTGTGGGCTACGGGGCGAGTGACCCAGTACTTC
cdr3_aa: CASSLWATGRVTQYF
d_call: .
clone_size: .
j_call: TRBJ2-5
v_call: TRBV5-5

cdr3_nt: TGCGCCAGCACCAAAGACATTGGCGGAGAGACCCAGTACTTC
cdr3_aa: CASTKDIGGETQYF
d_call: .
clone_size: once
j_call: TRBJ2-5
v_call: TRBV5-1

cdr3_nt: TGTGCCAGCAGTGAAAGGATGGTAAACACCATATATTTT
cdr3_aa: CASSERMVNTIYF
d_call: .
clone_size: many
j_call: TRBJ1-3
v_call: TRBV6-1

cdr3_nt: TGTGCCAGCTGTGTCGAGGGGAACTATGGCTACACCTTC
cdr3_aa: CASCVEGNYGYTF
d_call: .
clone_size: .
j_call: TRBJ1-2
v_call: TRBV6-1

cdr3_nt: TGTGCCAGCAGTGGAAGGACACCAGTGAACACTGAAGCTTTCTTT
cdr3_aa: CASSGRTPVNTEAFF
d_call: .
clone_size: .
j_call: TRBJ1-1
v_call: TRBV28

cdr3_nt: TGTGCCTGGAGAAGTAGCTCTGGGGCCAACGTTCTGACTTTC
cdr3_aa: CAWRSSSGANVLTF
d_call: .
clone_size: .
j_call: TRBJ2-6
v_call: TRBV30

cdr3_nt: TGTGCCAGCAGGACAGGTTGGGGAAGCTATGGCTACACCTTC
cdr3_aa: CASRTGWGSYGYTF
d_call: .
clone_size: .
j_call: TRBJ1-2
v_call: TRBV28

cdr3_nt: TGTGTCATCAGTGAGTCGCTCACAGGGGAGCTGTTTTTT
cdr3_aa: CVISESLTGELFF
d_call: .
clone_size: .
j_call: TRBJ2-2
v_call: TRBV10-3